Listed here are 7 T cell receptor beta chains from one sample, sequenced in a study of cytomegalovirus exposure and HLA in healthy donors. Assay used: immunoSEQ multiplex PCR; TCRdb lists only in-frame clones, some missing. The sample has under 200,000 clones; around four fifths are singletons. Sequencing used PBMCs. These receptors originate from a man aged 18 to 35 in good health and CMV-seropositive.

The chain links TRBV18 to TRBJ2-2; the match to TRBD1 covers 8 bases. V trimming: 3 bases; J trimming: 3 bases; junction bases outside the gene matches: 0. CDR1 and CDR2 from the germline V gene are KGHSH and LQKENI. The CDR3 is 14 amino acids. The CDR3 bases are TGTGCCAGCTCACCGACAGGGGACACCGGGGAGCTGTTTTTT. Translated: CASSPTGDTGELFF.

The rearrangement links TRBV19 to TRBJ2-2; 8 nucleotides line up with TRBD1. The V segment lost 6 bases and the J segment 4 bases; nucleotides outside the gene matches: 4. The CDR3 sequence is 14 residues long. In germline, CDR1 is LNHDA, CDR2 SQIVND (reference sequence). The CDR3 region is CASRETGVTGELFF. DNA for the CDR3: TGTGCCAGTAGGGAGACAGGGGTCACCGGGGAGCTGTTTTTT.

The chain links TRBV30 to TRBJ1-3, with D perhaps TRBD1 (5 bases). The V end lost 0 bases, the J end lost 8 bases, and 11 bases lay between the germline ends. This CDR3 has 13 residues. Germline V gene lookup returns CDR1 GTSNPN and CDR2 SVGIG (reference sequence). The CDR3 DNA reads TGTGCCTGGAGTGTAAAAGGGGCAGACACCATATATTTT. This sequence encodes CAWSVKGADTIYF. The variable domain in full, with the rest retrieved from reference TRBV30 and TRBJ1-3, is SQTIHQWPATLVQPVGSPLSLECTVEGTSNPNLYWYRQAAGRGLQLLFYSVGIGQISSEVPQNLSASRPQDRQFILSSKKLLLSDSGFYLCAWSVKGADTIYFGEGSWLTVV.

A few counts support this clone. The gene calls are TRBV18 and TRBJ1-5, with a possible D match to TRBD1 (6 bases). The CDR3 runs 14 residues. Trimming left V 5 bases short and J 7 bases short, with 15 bases between. Germline assignment: CDR1 KGHSH and CDR2 LQKENI. The CDR3 DNA follows: TGTGCCAGCTCAAACTTACAGGGCCGGCAGCCCCAGCATTTT. This sequence encodes CASSNLQGRQPQHF.

The J gene is TRBJ1-5, the V gene TRBV19; D is possibly TRBD1 (5 bases). With 7 bases removed from V and 5 bases from J, the gap between germline ends came to 9 bases. CDR1 is LNHDA, CDR2 SQIVND, per germline (reference sequence). This CDR3 is built from 12 residues. The CDR3 DNA sequence: TGTGCCAGTAATAGGGGCGATCAGCCCCAGCATTTT. Amino acid sequence: CASNRGDQPQHF. The whole variable domain, remainder taken from reference TRBV19 and TRBJ1-5, is DGGITQSPKYLFRKEGQNVTLSCEQNLNHDAMYWYRQDPGQGLRLIYYSQIVNDFQKGDIAEGYSVSREKKESFPLTVTSAQKNPTAFYLCASNRGDQPQHFGDGTRLSIL.

The genes are TRBV28 and TRBJ2-4; 12 positions agree with TRBD2. This CDR3 is built from 18 residues. Per the germline V gene, CDR1 is MDHEN and CDR2 is SYDVKM. V trimming: 2 bases; J trimming: 0 bases; junction bases outside the gene matches: 5. CDR3 sequence: CASSLGLAGTIAKNIQYF. The CDR3 DNA is TGTGCCAGCAGTTTAGGACTAGCGGGAACAATAGCCAAAAACATTCAGTACTTC.

This clone was counted ten times or more. The rearrangement uses TRBV11-2 and TRBJ2-7, with D perhaps TRBD2 (6 bases). The CDR3 is 14 amino acids. The V end was cut by 5 bases, the J end by 7 bases, with 18 bases between. Germline CDR1 is SGHAT and CDR2 is FQNNGV. This CDR3 is CASSPQGLLGEQYF. For the CDR3, the DNA is TGTGCCAGCAGCCCCCAGGGACTTCTCGGGGAGCAGTACTTC.